This T cell receptor (beta chain) is from a study of blood T cell repertoires in COVID-19 (dated by TCRdb to 2018 to 2020). For context, the study as a whole: Collaborator samples came from the United States, Italy and Spain and covered acute and convalescent phases of COVID-19. HLA class I and class II types, where available, came from metadata supplied by the sample provider rather than from assay-based typing. The prospective study material was composed of cDNA or gDNA derived from T cells, B-cell-depleted T cells, or PBMCs. Subjects who had been exposed to COVID-19, were actively infected with it, or had recovered from it provided the deeply sampled blood TCRbeta repertoires that made up the dataset. The samples were drawn from the first 160 participants of the ongoing ImmuneRACE study and from over 950 subjects provided by 6 global collaborators. The repertoires were released in a freely available public database meant as a resource for research on the immune response to SARS-CoV-2. The sample metadata nearly always contained a de-identified subject ID, COVID-19 status, age in years and sex.

Collaborating institutions collected whole blood in K2EDTA tubes following their own protocols. For TCRbeta analysis, collaborators shipped samples as frozen whole blood, isolated PBMCs, or DNA extracted from either of those sample types. The CDR3, from cysteine to phenylalanine, totals 13 residues. CDR3 DNA only is kept here, 39 bases in frame from base 1. Via the germline V gene (reference sequence), CDR1 is LNHDA and CDR2 SQIVND. Germline trimming amounts to 7 bases on V and 2 bases on J, with 3 as the count of junction bases outside the gene matches. The immunoSEQ Assay, a bias-controlled multiplex PCR, was used to amplify TCRbeta CDR3 regions from genomic DNA. Per the authors' processing: Nucleated cell counts per sample were estimated from amplification of reference gene primers within the assay. To quantify the absolute abundance of each unique TCRbeta CDR3 rearrangement, sequence reads were collapsed and filtered. For each sample, productive Simpson clonality was calculated by taking the square root of Simpson's diversity index across productive rearrangements. Drawn from immuneACCESS, this table holds only the in-frame rearrangements with V and J called that TCRdb kept. Clones are partly lost; checked studies trace under half to an unresolved V gene and leave the rest unexplained. That table furnishes V, J and clone size, whereas the DNA furnished D and trimming. The sample table shows 100,000 to 120,000 clones, and 90% are seen once. The ten largest clones capture approximately 4.2% of the sample.

Remarks on this clone: Its antigen specificity is not known. No clone much larger than this one lies a single base away; base qualities are absent.

Results and caveats for the whole study, not just this receptor: The amount of clinical and demographic metadata varied by source and participant and was provided uncurated.

The TCR originated in a woman aged 50 to 60 with acute or convalescent COVID-19. Specimen: peripheral blood. The V and J segments used are TRBV19 and TRBJ2-3, and TRBD2 aligns with 7 junction nucleotides. In nucleotide form, the sequence is TGTGCCAGTACTAGCGGAGTCACAGATACGCAGTATTTT. The resulting protein is CASTSGVTDTQYF.